The 29 T cell receptor beta chains below come from one sample, sequenced in a study of blood T cells in healthy people across ages. Then a second PCR, running roughly 7 to 11 cycles, was carried out with a sample-barcoded 5' primer and a J-beta primer mix. TCRdb called the 5' RACE reads again in MiXCR, with one record for every CDR3 protein. This table has around 1,600,000 distinct CDR3 sequences, 35% to 45% appearing once. Sequences were obtained from blood. Receptors originate from a woman aged 18-35 years in good health.

The CDR3 region has the DNA TGTGCCAGCAGCTTAGACCCGACGCAGCCCCAGCATTTT. This encodes CASSLDPTQPQHF. The chain joins TRBV7-2 to TRBJ1-5; D uncertain. V lost 1 base and J 7 bases, leaving 8 bases between the germline ends. CDR1 and CDR2 (germline): SGHTA, FQGNSA. There are 13 residues in the CDR3.

The V call is TRBV29-1, the J call TRBJ2-5, with TRBD2 matching over 8 bases. Trimming at V came to 4 bases and at J to 6 bases, leaving 19 bases not matched to a gene. CDR1 is SQVTM, CDR2 ANQGSEA, per germline. The CDR3 length is 17 residues. The CDR3 region is CSVGDIGRASSHQTQYF. CDR3 in DNA: TGCAGCGTTGGTGATATCGGGAGGGCCTCTTCCCACCAGACCCAGTACTTC.

This chain uses TRBV7-9 with TRBJ2-1; D call uncertain. The CDR3 is 12 residues long. Germline V CDR1 and CDR2: SEHNR, FQNEAQ (reference sequence). The ends were cut back, 5 bases at V and 10 bases at J, with 12 bases in the middle. The CDR3 sequence is CASSPFPEEQFF. DNA for the CDR3: TGTGCCAGCAGCCCCTTCCCCGAGGAGCAGTTCTTC.

The genes are TRBV6-6 and TRBJ2-1; D possibly uses TRBD1 or TRBD2 (5 bases each). Germline V gene lookup returns CDR1 MNHNY and CDR2 SVGAGI (reference sequence). The CDR3 covers 13 residues. V was cut by 5 bases and J by 10 bases, with 15 bases left in between. The CDR3 loop reads CASSTGTYYEQFF. The DNA for the CDR3 is TGTGCCAGCAGTACCGGGACCTACTACGAGCAGTTCTTC.

This chain joins TRBV9 and TRBJ2-3; tentatively, D is TRBD1 or TRBD2 (5 bases each). The V and J ends lost 4 bases and 1 base respectively, with 16 bases between them. CDR1 SGDLS and CDR2 YYNGEE come from the germline V gene. The CDR3 is 16 amino acids. For the CDR3, the DNA is TGTGCCAGCAGCCCGAGAGGGGTCCCTGGCACAGATACGCAGTATTTT. Its protein product is CASSPRGVPGTDTQYF.

This clonotype turned up a few times. The chain combines TRBV2 with TRBJ2-3, with TRBD2 matching 12 bases. Germline loops: CDR1 SNHLY, CDR2 FYNNEI. This CDR3 comprises 15 residues. V shed 7 bases and J 3 bases; nucleotides not matched to a gene: 5. CDR3 residues: CASKKGLAGTDTQYF. In DNA, the CDR3 is TGTGCCAGCAAGAAAGGACTAGCGGGAACAGATACGCAGTATTTT. The variable domain in full, with the rest retrieved from reference TRBV2 and TRBJ2-3, is EPEVTQTPSHQVTQMGQEVILRCVPISNHLYFYWYRQILGQKVEFLVSFYNNEISEKSEIFDDQFSVERPDGSNFTLKIRSTKLEDSAMYFCASKKGLAGTDTQYFGPGTRLTVL.

The chain uses TRBV9 and TRBJ2-1; 8 nucleotides line up with TRBD2. The CDR3 spans 15 residues. With 0 bases clipped from V and 4 bases from J, the junction kept 3 bases outside the gene matches. CDR1 and CDR2 from the germline V gene are SGDLS and YYNGEE. CDR3 nucleotides: TGTGCCAGCAGCGTAGACGAGCGGGGGTACAATGAGCAGTTCTTC. Encoded protein: CASSVDERGYNEQFF.

This clonotype was counted a few times. The chain couples TRBV11-2 to TRBJ1-1; unclear D gene. CDR1 and CDR2 (germline): SGHAT, FQNNGV. The CDR3 extends over 11 amino acids. V lost 3 bases to trimming and J lost 7 bases, with 6 bases between them. The CDR3 region is CASSLMDEAFF. In DNA, the CDR3 is TGTGCCAGCAGCTTGATGGATGAAGCTTTCTTT.

This clonotype was counted many times. The CDR3: CASSLGGTGNEQFF. For the CDR3, the DNA is TGCGCCAGCAGCTTGGGCGGGACAGGGAATGAGCAGTTCTTC. The rearrangement joins TRBV5-1 to TRBJ2-1, with TRBD1 identical over 9 bases. Germline values: CDR1 SGHRS, CDR2 YFSETQ. The CDR3 runs 14 residues. V lost 0 bases to trimming and J lost 7 bases; unmatched junction nucleotides: 2.

The V and J genes are TRBV2 and TRBJ2-3; the match to TRBD2 covers 10 bases. Germline lookup yields CDR1 SNHLY and CDR2 FYNNEI. V shed 2 bases and J 2 bases; nucleotides not matched to a gene: 4. This CDR3 contains 16 residues. CDR3 sequence reads: CASSETLAGVTDTQYF. CDR3 DNA sequence: TGTGCCAGCAGTGAAACGCTAGCGGGAGTCACAGATACGCAGTATTTT.

This sequence joins TRBV2 and TRBJ1-5; D remains ambiguous. The CDR3 is 14 residues long. V lost 6 bases and J lost 0, with 9 bases in between. CDR1 is SNHLY, CDR2 FYNNEI, per germline. CDR3 residues: CASRHRVSNQPQHF. CDR3 coding DNA: TGTGCCAGCAGACACCGGGTTAGCAATCAGCCCCAGCATTTT. The variable domain in full, completed from reference TRBV2 and TRBJ1-5, reads EPEVTQTPSHQVTQMGQEVILRCVPISNHLYFYWYRQILGQKVEFLVSFYNNEISEKSEIFDDQFSVERPDGSNFTLKIRSTKLEDSAMYFCASRHRVSNQPQHFGDGTRLSIL.

As DNA, the CDR3 is TGTGCCAGTGCGGACAGGGTTGAATTCATGGGTCAGCCCCAGCATTTT. Its protein is CASADRVEFMGQPQHF. The rearrangement links TRBV6-1 to TRBJ1-5, with TRBD1 matching 8 bases. The germline CDR1 and CDR2 sequences are MNHNS and SASEGT. This CDR3 region has 16 residues. The V gene end was trimmed by 9 bases and the J gene end by 6 bases; junction bases not matched to a gene: 16.

This clonotype was observed at least ten times. This sequence joins TRBV6-5 and TRBJ2-7, with a tentative D call TRBD1 (5 bases). CDR3 length: 14 residues. The germline V and J ends were trimmed by 6 bases and 1 base, with 13 bases remaining between them. The germline gives CDR1 MNHEY, CDR2 SVGAGI. In DNA form, the CDR3 reads TGTGCCAGCAGAGTTACAACAGGATCCTACGAGCAGTACTTC. It specifies CASRVTTGSYEQYF.

The rearrangement joins TRBV27 to TRBJ2-3; 8 nucleotides align to TRBD1. The CDR3 totals 14 residues. Germline V CDR1 and CDR2: MNHEY, SMNVEV (reference sequence). V lost 5 bases and J lost 4; bases outside the gene matches: 5. The CDR3 loop reads CASSGDRGADTQYF. CDR3 nucleotide sequence: TGTGCCAGCAGTGGTGACAGGGGTGCAGATACGCAGTATTTT.

There are a few counts of this clonotype. The chain recombines TRBV4-1 with TRBJ1-1; unclear D gene. The V and J ends lost 8 bases and 0 bases respectively, with 13 bases between them. The CDR3 covers 14 residues. CDR1 and CDR2 (germline): MGHRA, YSYEKL. The CDR3 region has the DNA TGCGCCAGCCGAGAAACAGAGATGAACACTGAAGCTTTCTTT. Residues: CASRETEMNTEAFF.

The chain recombines TRBV20-1 with TRBJ1-6, with D hard to call. CDR3 length: 14 amino acids. Germline values: CDR1 DFQATT, CDR2 SNEGSKA (reference sequence). V was shortened by 6 bases and J by 0 bases, with 9 bases between the two germline ends. In nucleotides, the CDR3 is TGCAGTGCACAGTCTAGCTCCTATAATTCACCCCTCCACTTT. This codes for CSAQSSSYNSPLHF.

This clonotype has a handful of counts. V is TRBV4-1 and J is TRBJ1-2; TRBD1 agrees at 7 bases. The CDR3 is made up of 16 amino acids. The germline CDR1 and CDR2 sequences are MGHRA and YSYEKL. Trimming removed 3 bases from V and 0 bases from J; junction bases left unmatched: 7. CDR3 in DNA: TGCGCCAGCAGCCACTACCGGACAGGTCCTAACTATGGCTACACCTTC. Translated, it gives CASSHYRTGPNYGYTF.

The sample holds a few counts of this clonotype. The chain uses TRBV29-1 and TRBJ1-1, with D unresolved. Between the trimmed V and J ends, which lost 6 bases and 1 base, there was a span of 12 bases. CDR1 SQVTM and CDR2 ANQGSEA come from the germline V gene. This CDR3 is 13 amino acids long. The CDR3 DNA reads TGCAGCGTAAGGACCCACGGGAACACTGAAGCTTTCTTT. This sequence encodes CSVRTHGNTEAFF.

V gene TRBV20-1 combines with J gene TRBJ2-3; 12 nucleotides match TRBD2. The CDR3 is 18 residues long. V was pared by 3 bases and J by 4 bases, with 14 bases of the junction left unmatched. Germline V CDR1 and CDR2: DFQATT, SNEGSKA (reference sequence). The CDR3, as DNA: TGCAGTGCTAGGGGTGGGCTAGCGGGGGGGACTCCCCCAGATACGCAGTATTTT. Its translation is CSARGGLAGGTPPDTQYF.

This clonotype has a handful of counts. The CDR3 bases are TGCGCCAGCAGCCAAGTAGGCTGGGATAATGAAAAACTGTTTTTT. This translates into CASSQVGWDNEKLFF. The rearrangement uses TRBV4-1 and TRBJ1-4; D gene uncertain. The V and J ends lost 1 base and 4 bases respectively, with 10 bases between them. There are 15 residues in the CDR3. Germline CDR1 is MGHRA and CDR2 is YSYEKL.

This clonotype has only a few counts. V is TRBV13 and J is TRBJ1-2; maybe TRBD1 (5 bases). The CDR3 has 15 residues. CDR1 and CDR2 from the germline V gene are PRHDT and FYEKMQ (reference sequence). V was pared by 4 bases and J by 2 bases, with 14 bases between. The CDR3 protein is CASSSRDRLNYGYTF. In DNA form, the CDR3 reads TGTGCCAGCAGCTCAAGGGACCGCCTCAACTATGGCTACACCTTC.

The rearrangement joins TRBV4-1 to TRBJ2-5; 7 bases match TRBD1. Germline lookup yields CDR1 MGHRA and CDR2 YSYEKL. Germline trimming cut 1 base from V and 11 bases from J; bases unmatched to any gene: 7. CDR3 size: 13 residues. This chain's CDR3 is CASSQGTGAEQYF. The CDR3, as DNA: TGCGCCAGCAGCCAAGGCACAGGGGCTGAGCAGTACTTC.

J is TRBJ2-7 and V is TRBV29-1, with 8 nucleotides matching TRBD1. V shed 1 base and J 6 bases; nucleotides not matched to a gene: 2. The germline V gene encodes CDR1 SQVTM and CDR2 ANQGSEA. The CDR3 consists of 12 residues. CDR3 in amino acids: CSVEATGVEQYF. The DNA of the CDR3 is TGCAGCGTTGAAGCGACAGGGGTCGAGCAGTACTTC.

CDR3 residues: CASSSNRDYGYTF. The CDR3 region has the DNA TGTGCCAGCAGCAGTAACAGGGATTATGGCTACACCTTC. This chain connects TRBV5-6 to TRBJ1-2; a possible D gene is TRBD1 (6 bases). This CDR3 is 13 amino acids long. The V gene's germline CDR1 is SGHDT and CDR2 YYEEEE. Trimming stripped 4 bases from V and 5 bases from J, with 12 bases between.

This chain's CDR3 is CASSPRQQGLNYGYTF. In DNA, the CDR3 is TGTGCCAGCAGCCCCCGGCAGCAGGGGCTCAACTATGGCTACACCTTC. The chain links TRBV28 to TRBJ1-2, with D perhaps matching TRBD1 (6 bases). Germline CDR1 and CDR2: MDHEN and SYDVKM. CDR3 length: 16 amino acids. V lost 6 bases and J lost 2, with 19 bases in between.

V and J are TRBV27 and TRBJ1-5, with unresolved D. The CDR3 extends over 14 amino acids. Trimming cost V 5 bases and J 3 bases, with 11 bases left between them. Germline V lookup: CDR1 MNHEY, CDR2 SMNVEV (reference sequence). CDR3 residues: CASSVGIVNQPQHF. The CDR3 DNA sequence: TGTGCCAGCAGTGTAGGCATAGTCAATCAGCCCCAGCATTTT.

V usage is TRBV4-2 and J usage is TRBJ2-3; 8 bases map to TRBD1. The CDR3 runs 15 residues. After removal of 2 bases from V and 4 bases from J, the junction contained 5 bases not matched to a gene. Germline CDR1 and CDR2: LGHNA and YNFKEQ. CDR3 in DNA: TGTGCCAGCAGCCAATCGGACAGGGATGCAGATACGCAGTATTTT. Its protein is CASSQSDRDADTQYF.

The chain carries TRBV7-6 and TRBJ2-1, with 11 bases aligning to TRBD2. Germline assignment: CDR1 SGHVS and CDR2 FNYEAQ. The CDR3 spans 16 residues. V trimming: 5 bases; J trimming: 8 bases; junction bases outside the gene matches: 11. The CDR3 DNA reads as TGTGCCAGCAGCCCTTCACTAGCGGGGGCGGGGGATGAGCAGTTCTTC. Its protein product is CASSPSLAGAGDEQFF.

This clonotype was observed a few times. The chain has TRBV7-9 and TRBJ1-1; D ambiguous. From germline, CDR1 is SEHNR and CDR2 FQNEAQ (reference sequence). The CDR3 is made up of 16 amino acids. Trimming removed 3 bases at V and 1 base at J, with 15 bases between. CDR3 sequence: CASSFRRVKENTEAFF. The CDR3 DNA reads TGTGCCAGCAGCTTCAGGAGGGTGAAGGAGAACACTGAAGCTTTCTTT.